This TCR beta chain was identified in a study of blood T cell repertoires in COVID-19. Profiling relied on immunoSEQ multiplex PCR, and the TCRdb table lists in-frame clones only, not all of them. The sample lists fewer than 250,000 clones, 85% to 90% occurring once. Sequencing used peripheral blood. The receptor comes from a man aged 45-65 years with COVID-19, enrolled during active disease.

CDR3 residues: CASSPRRTGGYNSPLHF. The CDR3 nucleotides read TGTGCCAGCAGTCCCCGGCGGACAGGGGGCTATAATTCACCCCTCCACTTT. The chain links TRBV27 to TRBJ1-6; 10 nucleotides agree with TRBD1. Unmatched junction bases numbered 7, after V lost 5 bases and J lost 3 bases. The CDR3 runs to 17 residues. Germline CDR1 is MNHEY and CDR2 is SMNVEV (reference sequence).